This T cell receptor beta chain was obtained from a study of blood T cell repertoires in COVID-19. Study as a whole: In each case, the material was cDNA or gDNA derived from T cells, B-cell-depleted T cells, or PBMCs.

In the original workflow: Reference gene primer amplification gave estimated nucleated cell counts. Using immunoSEQ multiplex PCR, the repertoire was profiled, and TCRdb retains in-frame clones only, with some absent. The V and J calls and the clone size are those of that table, but D and trimming were determined from the DNA. Among about 180,000 clones listed, 75% to 90% were seen once. This TCR was recovered from a human donor with active or convalescent COVID-19. The donor label of this sample is uncertain. The specimen was peripheral blood.

The chain's CDR3 is CASSPGGETGELFF. As DNA, the CDR3 is TGTGCCAGCAGCCCAGGGGGAGAAACCGGGGAGCTGTTTTTT. J is TRBJ2-2 and V is TRBV7-3; 7 bases agree with TRBD1. The CDR3 extends over 14 amino acids. Germline V lookup: CDR1 SGHTA, CDR2 FQGTGA. J lost 5 bases, V lost 5 bases, and 5 bases had no gene match.